Detailed here is one T cell receptor (beta chain). Unique molecular identifiers were incorporated when the TCRbeta library was constructed. Each CDR3 protein gets one entry after TCRdb re-called the PCR reads with MiXCR. Of some 600,000 distinct CDR3 sequences detected, roughly 17% appear once; the ten largest clones hold 0.9% to 1.2%. This entry belongs to a study of T-cell reconstitution after alpha-beta-depleted transplantation in children. V lost 5 bases and J lost 4; bases outside the gene matches: 3. Germline values: CDR1 SGHAT, CDR2 FQNNGV. The CDR3 has 13 amino acids. The sequences come from PBMCs from the stem cell graft donor, collected from the stem cell graft. V is TRBV11-2 and J is TRBJ2-5; 8 nucleotides match TRBD1. The origin of this receptor is a human donor who donated a stem cell graft to a child with acute myeloid leukemia. CDR3 in amino acids: CASSRTGIETQYF. CDR3 nucleotide sequence: TGTGCCAGCAGCCGGACAGGGATAGAGACCCAGTACTTC. Based on the CDR3 plus reference TRBV11-2 and TRBJ2-5, the full variable domain is EAGVAQSPRYKIIEKRQSVAFWCNPISGHATLYWYQQILGQGPKLLIQFQNNGVVDDSQLPKDRFSAERLKGVDSTLKIQPAKLEDSAVYLCASSRTGIETQYFGPGTRLLVL.